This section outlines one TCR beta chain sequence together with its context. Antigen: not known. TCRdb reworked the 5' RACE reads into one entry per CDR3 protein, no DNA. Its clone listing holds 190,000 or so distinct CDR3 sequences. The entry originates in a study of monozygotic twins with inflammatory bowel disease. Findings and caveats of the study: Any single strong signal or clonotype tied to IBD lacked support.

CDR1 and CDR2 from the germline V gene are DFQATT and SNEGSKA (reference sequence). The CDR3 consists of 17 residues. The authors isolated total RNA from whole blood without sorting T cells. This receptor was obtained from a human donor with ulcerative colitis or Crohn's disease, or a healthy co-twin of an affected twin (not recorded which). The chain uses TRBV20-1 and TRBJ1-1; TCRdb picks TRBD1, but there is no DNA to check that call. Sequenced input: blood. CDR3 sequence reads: CSASNYRGGIRRGEAFF.